A selection of T cell receptor beta chains follows, all from one sample in a study of T cells of healthy individuals. TCRdb ran MiXCR on the 5' RACE reads and lists one entry per CDR3 protein. The table includes tens of thousands of distinct CDR3 sequences, around 15% detected once. The source of these receptors is a human donor in good health. Both conserved end residues are trimmed from each CDR3.

J,V,CDR3
TRBJ2-5,TRBV27,ASSLGVAGAGETQY
TRBJ1-5,TRBV6-6,ASRKGRLSNQPQH
TRBJ2-5,TRBV20-1,SAGSGIQETQY
TRBJ1-3,TRBV7-2,ASSPRESAGNTIY
TRBJ2-3,TRBV29-1,SVDPFVGDTQY
TRBJ1-1,TRBV6-6,ATTGGGTEAF
TRBJ1-1,TRBV9,ASSVGGPNTEAF
TRBJ2-7,TRBV3-1,ASSQDTTAYSYEQY
TRBJ2-7,TRBV7-9,AVPRKGRAYEQY
TRBJ2-3,TRBV6-1,ASSLQGVYTDTQY
TRBJ2-2,TRBV25-1,ASRDSNTGELF
TRBJ2-5,TRBV7-2,ASSWKTGETQY
TRBJ2-3,TRBV4-2,ASSQEWGVGADTQY
TRBJ2-3,TRBV4-1,ASSRRGSSTDTQY
TRBJ1-2,TRBV4-1,ASSQRQGDRYGYT
TRBJ2-1,TRBV20-1,SARDRRAQF
TRBJ2-1,TRBV10-3,AIKATGSIFEQF
TRBJ1-1,TRBV20-1,SAQRRGLFREAF
TRBJ1-1,TRBV20-1,SANWDRGFHTEAF
TRBJ2-2,TRBV5-1,ASSFYGTYTGELF
TRBJ2-7,TRBV13,ASSFSSARRGYEQY
TRBJ2-4,TRBV10-3,AISEAGDGNIQY
TRBJ2-2,TRBV6-2/TRBV6-3,ASSLVVVPGELF
TRBJ2-3,TRBV7-6,ASSQTDPTDTQY
TRBJ1-1,TRBV2,ASRGLDLNTEAF
TRBJ2-7,TRBV6-2/TRBV6-3,ASSRRDSYYEQY
TRBJ1-1,TRBV19,ASSISWLQGSLGTEAF
TRBJ2-3,TRBV3-1,ASSLAGLSPDTQY
TRBJ1-3,TRBV7-9,ASSPPGQASGNTIY
TRBJ2-6,TRBV12-3/TRBV12-4,ASSGTGGAGANVLT
TRBJ2-3,TRBV6-5,ASSKTRDTTTDTQY
TRBJ2-1,TRBV3-1,ASSPSGGSYNEQF
TRBJ2-2,TRBV3-1,ASSHGTIGGELF
TRBJ2-5,TRBV12-3/TRBV12-4,ASSPFGGPETQY
TRBJ2-7,TRBV28,ASGEGSLAYEQY
TRBJ1-2,TRBV20-1,SATGTVNYGYT
TRBJ1-2,TRBV9,ASSEFGAGGTGYT
TRBJ1-3,TRBV7-2,ASSLDHRLGNTIY
TRBJ2-1,TRBV18,ASSPPVDTPLRYNEQF
TRBJ1-6,TRBV6-6,ASSYRAGSSPLH
TRBJ2-7,TRBV7-2,ASRTSGVYEQY
TRBJ1-1,TRBV12-3/TRBV12-4,ASSLINGGAF
TRBJ1-1,TRBV30,AWARQGDTEAF
TRBJ1-5,TRBV6-1,ASSDLWLGPNQPQH
TRBJ2-3,TRBV7-9,ASSLPPGQVSIFTSTDTQY
TRBJ2-2,TRBV9,ASRGLGAGELF
TRBJ1-1,TRBV6-2/TRBV6-3,ASSYSSLGAPEAF
TRBJ1-5,TRBV6-5,ASRPTGGSNQPQH
TRBJ2-7,TRBV10-2,ASGELPGYEQY
TRBJ1-1,TRBV27,ASSWWQGSNTEAF
TRBJ2-3,TRBV3-1,ASSQEGRGGLPTDTQY
TRBJ2-3,TRBV12-5,ASGFMGGTSTDTQY
TRBJ1-5,TRBV10-2,ASTGTVSNQPQH
TRBJ1-5,TRBV24-1,ATSDRDGSNQPQH
TRBJ2-3,TRBV29-1,SVRPGTGADTQY
TRBJ2-6,TRBV18,ASSGQGTGGANVLT
TRBJ2-3,TRBV3-1,ASSQDRGSPSRTQY
TRBJ2-1,TRBV6-2/TRBV6-3,ASRRPGTSNHNEQF